This T cell receptor beta chain stems from a study of immune evolution from preneoplasia to lung adenocarcinoma. Findings and limits, study-wide: From normal lung to invasive adenocarcinoma, top clone frequencies appeared to decrease. Highest clonality occurred in KRAS-mutant, not EGFR-mutant or double wild-type, nodules.

A word on this clone: Its cognate antigen is unknown.

Trimming took off 0 bases at V and 0 bases at J, with 10 bases between the two ends. CDR3 length: 16 residues. The germline V gene has CDR1 LGHNA and CDR2 YNFKEQ. Assay used: immunoSEQ multiplex PCR; TCRdb lists only in-frame clones, some missing. The data hold about 4,100 clones, with about 77% observed a single time. After pathologic assessment, macro-dissection selected premalignant or tumor cells for extraction. The TCR sequence derives from an older person with invasive lung adenocarcinoma. Some clones in this sample may be carry-over from other donors' samples. Specimen: FFPE invasive lung adenocarcinoma tissue. The J gene is TRBJ2-3, the V gene TRBV4-2; D is possibly TRBD2 (6 bases). As DNA, the CDR3 is TGTGCCAGCAGCCAAGAGCGGGACCTTAGCACAGATACGCAGTATTTT. This translates into CASSQERDLSTDTQYF.